A single T cell receptor beta chain is shown here with its context. Its antigen is unknown. Trimming stripped 7 bases from V and 1 base from J, with 22 bases between. Germline V gene lookup returns CDR1 SGHRS and CDR2 YFSETQ. This CDR3 is 17 amino acids long. This sample was included in a study of relationships among human T cell subsets. TCR alpha and beta CDR3s were amplified from mRNA by semiquantitative ARM-PCR. Tagged nested gene-specific primers were used first, then communal superprimers amplified exponentially. Exonuclease cleared nested primers, then first-round products were reamplified. TCRdb reprocessed the multiplex PCR reads via MiXCR and lists one record per CDR3 protein. The profile shows about 4,300 distinct CDR3 sequences, 51% of them singletons. Anti-CD294 bead selection, following depletion of CD4+CD56+ natural killer T cells, yielded the Th2 cells. Subset-specific monoclonal antibody beads were used to isolate T cell subsets.

Study-wide results and limits: The seven subsets showed no significant differences in gene usage or CDR3 length. Regulatory and Th2 subsets had few clones over 100 reads, unlike CD8+ cytotoxic cells.

This chain connects TRBV5-1 to TRBJ2-3; a possible D gene is TRBD2 (8 bases). The sequence came from a man aged 35 to 55 in good health. Sequenced material: CD4+ Th2 cells sorted from blood. CDR3 coding DNA: TGCGCCAGCTCGGGAGGGGGCCCCTTCGGGGGCACAGATACGCAGTATTTT. Its protein product is CASSGGGPFGGTDTQYF.